A selection of T cell receptor beta chains follows, all from one sample in a study of T cells in localized non-small cell lung cancer. Clones were sequenced by immunoSEQ multiplex PCR, and TCRdb holds only the in-frame ones, with some missing. Of more than 15,000 clones in the sample, 80% to 90% were seen once. The specimen comprised peripheral blood, sampled before any cancer treatment. Receptors originate from a male donor at least 60 years old with stage I lung adenocarcinoma. CDR3s include the opening cysteine and the closing phenylalanine or tryptophan. A D gene is named only where the DNA matches it firmly. A clone size is listed for some rows: how often the clone was seen (once, few, many), or a class if it is expanded.

d_gene,j_gene,v_gene,abundance,CDR3nt,CDR3aa
.,TRBJ1-2,TRBV4-2,.,TGTGCCAGCAGCCAAGATACACAGGGTAACTATGGCTACACCTTC,CASSQDTQGNYGYTF
.,TRBJ1-1,TRBV19,.,TGTGCCAGTAGTATTGGAGGGGGAAACACTGAAGCTTTCTTT,CASSIGGGNTEAFF
.,TRBJ1-5,TRBV7-2,.,TGTGCCAGCAGCCCACAAGCAGGGGAGGGGCAGCCCCAGCATTTT,CASSPQAGEGQPQHF
.,TRBJ2-7,TRBV4-2,once,TGTGCCAGCAGCCAAGGACCACAGGGATCCTACGAGCAGTACTTC,CASSQGPQGSYEQYF
TRBD1,TRBJ2-7,TRBV18,few,TGTGCCAGCTCACCGGGGACAGGATCCTACGAGCAGTACTTC,CASSPGTGSYEQYF
.,TRBJ1-2,TRBV20-1,.,TGCAGTGCTAGATCCAACGATGGCTACACCTTC,CSARSNDGYTF
.,TRBJ1-5,TRBV28,.,TGTGCCAGCAGTTTAAACCTAGGGGTAGCTCAGCCCCAGCATTTT,CASSLNLGVAQPQHF
.,TRBJ2-3,TRBV9,once,TGTGCCAGCAGCGTAGGTTGGGCAGATACGCAGTATTTT,CASSVGWADTQYF
.,TRBJ1-1,TRBV5-1,.,TGCGCCAGCAGCACCCGGGACGGAGGAGCGGTTGAGGCTTTCTTT,CASSTRDGGAVEAFF
.,TRBJ1-2,TRBV5-1,.,TGCGCCAGCAGCTTGGTAGACCCCCTCTATGGCTACACCTTC,CASSLVDPLYGYTF
TRBD1,TRBJ2-6,TRBV6-5,.,TGTGCCAGCAGTCGACAGGGGACCGGGGCCAACGTCCTGACTTTC,CASSRQGTGANVLTF
TRBD1,TRBJ1-2,TRBV4-3,once,TGCGCCAGCAGCTTGGACGCGGGACAGGCTAACTATGGCTACACCTTC,CASSLDAGQANYGYTF
.,TRBJ2-1,TRBV18,.,TGTGCCAGCTCACCGGTCGCCTCCTACAATGAGCAGTTCTTC,CASSPVASYNEQFF
.,TRBJ2-1,TRBV9,.,TGTGCCAGCTCTAGAGATCCGGGGCCAAGTGGGCGGGCGAGTGAGCAGTTCTTC,CASSRDPGPSGRASEQFF